This TCR beta chain was retrieved from a study of blood T cell repertoires in COVID-19. Authors' methods: Amplification with reference gene primers provided the estimates of nucleated cell counts. Assay used: immunoSEQ multiplex PCR; TCRdb lists only in-frame clones, some missing. Clone size and the V and J calls come from that table; the DNA yielded D and trimming. The repertoire has 250,000 to 300,000 clones, approximately 90% of them found once; the top ten carry 2.2%. Enrolment of Seattle patients took place during active infection, and they were followed longitudinally. This CDR3 has 16 residues. Germline CDR1 and CDR2: MNHNY and SVGAGI (reference sequence). The junction had 8 bases not matched to a gene; V was cut back by 2 bases and J by 2 bases.

This rearrangement joins TRBV6-6 to TRBJ2-7; 8 bases match TRBD2. The TCR comes from a woman aged 30 to 39 with COVID-19, enrolled during active disease. Sequencing was carried out using peripheral blood. CDR3 bases: TGTGCCAGCAGTTACCCGGGCGGGAGGTCCCCCTACGAGCAGTACTTC. Encoded protein: CASSYPGGRSPYEQYF.